The 30 T cell receptor beta chains reported below all come from one sample, sequenced in a study of blood T cell repertoires in COVID-19. The data were produced by immunoSEQ multiplex PCR, yet TCRdb's version contains in-frame clones alone and is incomplete. The table has about 50,000 clones, about 84% seen once. The sample taken for sequencing was peripheral blood. These receptors all stem from a woman between 55 and 75 years old with acute or convalescent COVID-19.

The chain links TRBV5-4 to TRBJ2-5; 9 nucleotides line up with TRBD1. The CDR3 has 16 residues. Germline loops: CDR1 SGHNT, CDR2 YYREEE (reference sequence). J gave up 4 bases and V 4 bases, and 11 bases lay outside the gene matches. CDR3 loop: CASSPRDRVVGETQYF. As DNA, the CDR3 is TGTGCCAGCAGCCCCCGGGACAGGGTCGTTGGAGAGACCCAGTACTTC.

The gene calls are TRBV11-2 and TRBJ2-4, with 7 bases fitting TRBD2. Germline CDR1 SGHAT, CDR2 FQNNGV. The length of the CDR3 is 16 residues. Trimming removed 1 base from V and 7 bases from J; junction bases left unmatched: 10. The CDR3 reads CASSLASYTRGNIQYF. CDR3 DNA sequence: TGTGCCAGCAGCTTAGCCTCCTATACGCGGGGGAACATTCAGTACTTC.

The CDR3 nucleotides are TGTGCCAGTACAGGGCGCCTGGGGCAGTACTTC. This sequence encodes CASTGRLGQYF. This chain joins TRBV6-6 and TRBJ2-7; D might be TRBD1 (6 bases). The germline V gene has CDR1 MNHNY and CDR2 SVGAGI (reference sequence). This CDR3 has 11 amino acids. Trimming took off 9 bases at V and 9 bases at J, with 15 bases between the two ends.

The gene calls are TRBV27 and TRBJ2-4, with 11 nucleotides matching TRBD2. Trimming at V came to 8 bases and at J to 11 bases, leaving 11 bases not matched to a gene. The germline V gene has CDR1 MNHEY and CDR2 SMNVEV (reference sequence). The CDR3 runs to 14 residues. Here the CDR3 reads CASGGTSGLDVQYF. For the CDR3, the DNA is TGTGCCAGCGGGGGGACTAGCGGTCTGGATGTTCAGTACTTC.

The chain joins TRBV30 to TRBJ1-1; D gene ambiguous. Germline V gives CDR1 GTSNPN, CDR2 SVGIG (reference sequence). There are 12 residues in the CDR3. Between the trimmed V and J ends, which lost 3 bases and 4 bases, there was a span of 9 bases. The CDR3 loop reads CAWRVSGTEAFF. The CDR3 DNA follows: TGTGCCTGGAGGGTCTCAGGCACTGAAGCTTTCTTT.

The chain is built from TRBV4-3 and TRBJ1-3; the D gene is possibly TRBD1 (6 bases). Trimming left V 0 bases short and J 4 bases short, with 10 bases between. This CDR3 region has 15 residues. Germline V lookup: CDR1 LGHNA, CDR2 YSLEER. CDR3: CASSQEAGEGNTIYF. CDR3 DNA sequence: TGCGCCAGCAGCCAAGAAGCAGGGGAGGGAAACACCATATATTTT.

J is TRBJ2-2 and V is TRBV14, with 11 bases aligning to TRBD2. The CDR3 totals 15 residues. In germline, CDR1 is SGHDN, CDR2 FVKESK. The V and J ends lost 1 base and 6 bases, in that order; junction bases with no gene match: 1. CDR3 sequence reads: CASSQVLAGAGELFF. The CDR3 DNA reads as TGTGCCAGCAGCCAAGTACTAGCGGGAGCCGGGGAGCTGTTTTTT.

The rearrangement links TRBV7-2 to TRBJ1-2, with a weak D call TRBD1 (5 bases). The germline gives CDR1 SGHTA, CDR2 FQGNSA. V lost 1 base, J lost 8 bases, and 17 bases lay in between. The length of the CDR3 is 15 residues. The CDR3 region is CASSLEGSGTRGYTF. In nucleotides, the CDR3 is TGTGCCAGCAGCTTAGAGGGTAGCGGGACGAGAGGCTACACCTTC.

The chain combines TRBV30 with TRBJ1-5; 8 bases map to TRBD1. With 0 bases clipped from V and 2 bases from J, the junction kept 6 bases outside the gene matches. Per germline, CDR1 GTSNPN and CDR2 SVGIG (reference sequence). This CDR3 is built from 16 residues. The CDR3 loop reads CAWSVSGRGRNQPQHF. DNA of the CDR3: TGTGCCTGGAGTGTATCAGGCAGGGGGCGCAATCAGCCCCAGCATTTT.

The rearrangement joins TRBV5-4 to TRBJ2-3; 9 nucleotides agree with TRBD2. V shed 2 bases and J 2 bases; nucleotides not matched to a gene: 3. The germline CDR1 and CDR2 sequences are SGHNT and YYREEE (reference sequence). The CDR3 loop spans 15 amino acids. The CDR3 nucleotides read TGTGCCAGCAGCTTCAAGCGGGGGGACACAGATACGCAGTATTTT. It encodes CASSFKRGDTDTQYF.

The J gene is TRBJ2-2, the V gene TRBV3-1 (or the pseudogene TRBV3-2); TRBD2 aligns across 10 bases. Germline V CDR1 and CDR2: LGHDT, YNNKEL (reference sequence). The V and J ends lost 0 bases and 7 bases, in that order; junction bases with no gene match: 17. CDR3 length: 20 residues. The CDR3 region is CASSQDHRGGQRGGNGELFF. The DNA for the CDR3 is TGTGCCAGCAGCCAAGATCACCGGGGCGGCCAGCGGGGGGGGAACGGGGAGCTGTTTTTT.

The chain is built from TRBV7-2 and TRBJ2-5, with TRBD2 matching 8 bases. Germline V gene sequence: CDR1 SGHTA, CDR2 FQGNSA. This CDR3 spans 16 amino acids. Trimming removed 5 bases from V and 1 base from J; junction bases left unmatched: 9. The CDR3 here is CASSTMGRGAQETQYF. Here the CDR3 DNA reads TGTGCCAGCAGCACCATGGGGCGGGGGGCCCAAGAGACCCAGTACTTC.

This clone came up once. V and J are TRBV23-1 and TRBJ1-3; weak D call: TRBD1 (6 bases). TRBV23-1 carries the ORF label, with uncertain function. There are 15 residues in the CDR3. Trimming removed 3 bases from V and 1 base from J, with 10 bases in between. The CDR3: CASSHPTGSGNTIYF. DNA for the CDR3: TGCGCCAGCAGTCACCCGACAGGTTCTGGAAACACCATATATTTT.

In this sample, this clone turned up once. The gene calls are TRBV29-1 and TRBJ2-1; D unclear. CDR3 length: 11 residues. Trimming cost V 4 bases and J 3 bases, with 4 bases left between them. Germline V gene sequence: CDR1 SQVTM, CDR2 ANQGSEA. This chain's CDR3 is CSVAHYNEQFF. CDR3 nucleotide sequence: TGCAGCGTTGCCCACTACAATGAGCAGTTCTTC.

CDR3 coding DNA: TGTGCCAGCAGCCAAGATTGGGCACTTCATAATTCACCCCTCCACTTT. It specifies CASSQDWALHNSPLHF. The chain combines TRBV3-1 (or the pseudogene TRBV3-2) with TRBJ1-6; D is unclear. V gave up 0 bases and J gave up 5 bases, with 11 bases separating them. The CDR3 spans 16 residues. Germline lookup yields CDR1 LGHDT and CDR2 YNNKEL (reference sequence).

A single count supports this clone. The chain combines TRBV6-1 with TRBJ1-5; D is uncertain. This CDR3 spans 16 amino acids. CDR1 and CDR2 (germline): MNHNS, SASEGT. With 1 base removed from V and 2 bases from J, the gap between germline ends came to 12 bases. In DNA, the CDR3 is TGTGCCAGCAGTGAAGGGAGTAATTGGGGCAATCAGCCCCAGCATTTT. Translation gives CASSEGSNWGNQPQHF.

V gene TRBV9 combines with J gene TRBJ2-5, with 7 bases aligning to TRBD1. The CDR3 length is 15 residues. Germline lookup yields CDR1 SGDLS and CDR2 YYNGEE. V shed 0 bases and J 2 bases; nucleotides not matched to a gene: 4. For the CDR3, the DNA is TGTGCCAGCAGCGTAGAGTCGACAGGGCAAGAGACCCAGTACTTC. Encoded protein: CASSVESTGQETQYF.

This chain connects TRBV9 to TRBJ2-7, with 8 bases aligning to TRBD1. Germline CDR1 and CDR2: SGDLS and YYNGEE. The CDR3 contains 16 residues. The V segment lost 4 bases and the J segment 5 bases; nucleotides outside the gene matches: 14. Here the CDR3 reads CASSFRPTGQGHEQYF. Written as DNA, the CDR3 is TGTGCCAGCAGCTTCCGACCCACAGGACAGGGCCACGAGCAGTACTTC.

The J gene is TRBJ2-7, the V gene TRBV6-2 or TRBV6-3, with TRBD1 matching over 7 bases. The CDR3 covers 13 residues. Per the germline V gene, CDR1 is MNHEY and CDR2 is SVGEGT. With 6 bases clipped from V and 5 bases from J, the junction kept 7 bases outside the gene matches. In nucleotides, the CDR3 is TGTGCCAGCAGCGACACAGGGGAGCACGAGCAGTACTTC. Residues: CASSDTGEHEQYF.

CDR3 region: CASSELGQGRNEQFF. CDR3 nucleotides: TGTGCCAGCAGTGAACTCGGGCAGGGCAGGAATGAGCAGTTCTTC. The chain couples TRBV25-1 to TRBJ2-1; tentatively, D is TRBD1 (5 bases). V gave up 2 bases and J gave up 7 bases, with 15 bases separating them. Germline V gene data show CDR1 as MGHDK and CDR2 as SYGVNS. The CDR3 covers 15 residues.

The rearrangement joins TRBV6-7 to TRBJ2-2; TRBD2 might be the D (5 bases). TRBV6-7 is sorted into the ORF group, with uncertain function. The CDR3 runs 16 residues. Trimming shortened V by 2 bases and J by 5 bases, and 15 bases separated the two germline ends. Here the CDR3 DNA reads TGTGCCAGCAGTTACCCACGAGAGGGAAATACCGGGGAGCTGTTTTTT. This gives the protein CASSYPREGNTGELFF.

The V gene is TRBV29-1, the J gene TRBJ2-6, with D possibly being TRBD1 (5 bases). CDR1 and CDR2 from the germline V gene are SQVTM and ANQGSEA. The CDR3 consists of 15 residues. V lost 3 bases and J 0 bases, leaving 9 bases between the germline ends. CDR3 bases: TGCAGCGTTGACCACAGGAGCTCTGGGGCCAACGTCCTGACTTTC. The encoded protein is CSVDHRSSGANVLTF.

The chain uses TRBV9 and TRBJ2-3; TRBD2 matches 10 bases. After removal of 3 bases from V and 2 bases from J, the junction contained 6 bases not matched to a gene. In germline, CDR1 is SGDLS, CDR2 YYNGEE. CDR3 length: 16 amino acids. DNA of the CDR3: TGTGCCAGCAGCGCACTAGCGGGGATTTCCACAGATACGCAGTATTTT. Its translation is CASSALAGISTDTQYF.

The chain's CDR3 is CARSLETPGTGGTNQMNTEAFF. The CDR3 DNA follows: TGTGCCAGAAGCTTAGAGACCCCTGGGACAGGGGGCACCAATCAAATGAACACTGAAGCTTTCTTT. V is TRBV7-5 and J is TRBJ1-1; the table assigns TRBD1, which was not confirmed against the DNA. TRBV7-5 is tagged as a pseudogene. The CDR3 length is 22 residues.

The V call is TRBV24-1, the J call TRBJ2-1, with D perhaps matching TRBD2 (5 bases). The germline CDR1 and CDR2 sequences are KGHDR and SFDVKD. The germline V and J ends were trimmed by 3 bases and 0 bases, with 17 bases remaining between them. The CDR3 sequence is 18 residues long. CDR3 DNA sequence: TGTGCCACCAGTGATCGGTTTTTTGCGGGTAGCTCCTACAATGAGCAGTTCTTC. Translated: CATSDRFFAGSSYNEQFF.

The chain recombines TRBV5-6 with TRBJ1-2; 9 bases are shared with TRBD1. CDR3 length: 16 residues. Trimming cost V 0 bases and J 4 bases; bases outside gene matches: 7. In germline, CDR1 is SGHDT, CDR2 YYEEEE. The DNA for the CDR3 is TGTGCCAGCAGCTTGGGAACAGGGGGCCGTGCCTATGGCTACACCTTC. This translates into CASSLGTGGRAYGYTF.

The genes are TRBV6-1 and TRBJ2-3; D ambiguous. The CDR3 sequence is 16 residues long. From germline, CDR1 is MNHNS and CDR2 SASEGT. V lost 2 bases to trimming and J lost 0 bases, with 12 bases between them. The CDR3 loop reads CASSEREFTSTDTQYF. In nucleotides, the CDR3 is TGTGCCAGCAGTGAAAGAGAGTTTACTAGCACAGATACGCAGTATTTT.

The rearrangement links TRBV19 to TRBJ1-1, with 7 bases that match TRBD1. The CDR3 consists of 15 residues. Per the germline V gene, CDR1 is LNHDA and CDR2 is SQIVND (reference sequence). V shed 3 bases, J shed 4 bases, and the junction held 8 bases outside the gene matches. The CDR3 DNA reads as TGTGCCAGTAGTATCGATGGGTACAGGGGCACTGAAGCTTTCTTT. Its protein product is CASSIDGYRGTEAFF. The full variable domain, its missing parts supplied by reference TRBV19 and TRBJ1-1, is DGGITQSPKYLFRKEGQNVTLSCEQNLNHDAMYWYRQDPGQGLRLIYYSQIVNDFQKGDIAEGYSVSREKKESFPLTVTSAQKNPTAFYLCASSIDGYRGTEAFFGQGTRLTVV.

This chain joins TRBV11-3 and TRBJ2-3; 9 positions match TRBD1. The CDR3 runs 16 residues. The J segment lost 4 bases and the V segment lost 1 base, leaving 6 bases of the junction unmatched. Germline assignment: CDR1 SGHNT and CDR2 YENEEA. CDR3 DNA sequence: TGTGCCAGCAGCTTAGGGGGACAGGGCTGGGCAGATACGCAGTATTTT. This translates into CASSLGGQGWADTQYF.

The gene calls are TRBV10-3 and TRBJ2-5, with 7 positions matching TRBD1. Germline lookup yields CDR1 ENHRY and CDR2 SYGVKD. V was clipped by 7 bases and J by 1 base; unmatched bases: 6. The CDR3 has 14 residues. The CDR3 loop reads CAIKSTGTQETQYF. In nucleotides, the CDR3 is TGTGCCATCAAGTCGACAGGGACCCAAGAGACCCAGTACTTC.